This entry lists 11 T cell receptor beta chains sequenced from one sample in a study of T cells after yellow fever vaccination. TCRdb independently ran MiXCR on the 5' RACE reads; one entry per CDR3 protein. This sample has about 99,000 distinct CDR3 sequences, with around 5.5% found just once. Sequences were derived from CD8+ T cells sorted from PBMCs, sampled 10 days after the yellow fever booster vaccination. All receptors derive from a man between 18 and 29 years old who received the YFV17D yellow fever vaccine.

This clonotype was observed many times. The V gene is TRBV6-2 or TRBV6-3, the J gene TRBJ2-1, with D hard to call. CDR1 MNHEY and CDR2 SVGEGT come from the germline V gene. CDR3 length: 11 residues. Trimming stripped 10 bases from V and 4 bases from J, with 8 bases between. The CDR3 region has the DNA TGTGCCATAGCCCAGTACAATGAGCAGTTCTTC. Translating gives CAIAQYNEQFF.

This clonotype was seen a handful of times. The chain joins TRBV27 to TRBJ1-1; D is unclear. Trimming removed 0 bases at V and 4 bases at J, with 6 bases between. Looked up from germline, CDR1 is MNHEY and CDR2 is SMNVEV (reference sequence). The CDR3 sequence is 13 residues long. The CDR3 DNA is TGTGCCAGCAGTTTATCGTTAATCACTGAAGCTTTCTTT. Its translation: CASSLSLITEAFF.

This clonotype was detected only a few times. The chain carries TRBV5-1 and TRBJ2-1, with D unclear. Deletions cut 8 bases from V and 2 bases from J, with 11 bases between. The CDR3 extends over 13 amino acids. CDR1 is SGHRS and CDR2 is YFSETQ in the germline V gene. The CDR3 coding sequence is TGCGCCAGTAGTAACCCTACCTACAATGAGCAGTTCTTC. This translates into CASSNPTYNEQFF. Filled out from reference TRBV5-1 and TRBJ2-1, the complete variable domain reads KAGVTQTPRYLIKTRGQQVTLSCSPISGHRSVSWYQQTPGQGLQFLFEYFSETQRNKGNFPGRFSGRQFSNSRSEMNVSTLELGDSALYLCASSNPTYNEQFFGPGTRLTVL.

This clonotype was picked up a small number of times. The rearrangement joins TRBV7-9 to TRBJ1-4, with 9 bases aligning to TRBD1. The junction had 10 bases not matched to a gene; V was cut back by 4 bases and J by 7 bases. Germline V gene lookup returns CDR1 SEHNR and CDR2 FQNEAQ (reference sequence). The CDR3 runs 16 residues. Here the CDR3 reads CASSSNPGQGSEKLFF. In DNA, the CDR3 is TGTGCCAGCAGCTCAAATCCGGGACAGGGATCTGAAAAACTGTTTTTT.

This chain connects TRBV4-1 to TRBJ2-1; the D gene is possibly TRBD1 (6 bases). CDR1 and CDR2 from the germline V gene are MGHRA and YSYEKL. Trimming took off 1 base at V and 1 base at J, with 11 bases between the two ends. The CDR3 spans 16 residues. As DNA, the CDR3 is TGCGCCAGCAGCCAAGTGTGGGGGCTATCCTACAATGAGCAGTTCTTC. It is translated as CASSQVWGLSYNEQFF.

This clonotype was picked up many times. The rearrangement joins TRBV29-1 to TRBJ2-1; possibly TRBD1 for D (5 bases). Trimming took off 6 bases at V and 5 bases at J, with 11 bases between the two ends. This CDR3 has 12 amino acids. Germline V CDR1 and CDR2: SQVTM, ANQGSEA. The CDR3 coding sequence is TGCAGCGTCCCCGACAGTCACAATGAGCAGTTCTTC. Protein sequence: CSVPDSHNEQFF.

The chain carries TRBV7-9 and TRBJ1-1, with D unclear. Germline values: CDR1 SEHNR, CDR2 FQNEAQ (reference sequence). The V end lost 1 base, the J end lost 0 bases, and 6 bases lay between the germline ends. The CDR3 is 14 amino acids. The CDR3 is CASSLDSVNTEAFF. The CDR3 bases are TGTGCCAGCAGCTTAGATTCGGTGAACACTGAAGCTTTCTTT.

The chain joins TRBV6-5 to TRBJ2-2; D may match TRBD1 or TRBD2 (6 bases each). The CDR3 has 15 amino acids. From germline, CDR1 is MNHEY and CDR2 SVGAGI. The V end lost 2 bases, the J end lost 6 bases, and 13 bases lay between the germline ends. In nucleotides, the CDR3 is TGTGCCAGCAGTTACGGAAACAGGGACTCCGGGGAGCTGTTTTTT. Residues: CASSYGNRDSGELFF.

The gene calls are TRBV5-1 and TRBJ1-6, with D tentatively TRBD1 (5 bases). The germline V gene has CDR1 SGHRS and CDR2 YFSETQ. The CDR3 spans 14 residues. The ends were cut back, 2 bases at V and 7 bases at J, with 10 bases in the middle. Here the CDR3 DNA reads TGCGCCAGCAGCTTCGCAGGGTCAAATTCACCCCTCCACTTT. It encodes CASSFAGSNSPLHF.

The chain has TRBV10-3 and TRBJ2-3, with TRBD2 matching over 9 bases. This CDR3 contains 19 residues. From germline, CDR1 is ENHRY and CDR2 SYGVKD. With V trimmed by 4 bases and J by 0 bases, 14 bases remained unmatched. The CDR3 spells CAISGQLSLAGASTDTQYF. Here the CDR3 DNA reads TGTGCCATCAGTGGACAACTATCGTTAGCGGGGGCTAGCACAGATACGCAGTATTTT.

This clonotype was detected ten times or more. V is TRBV12-3 or TRBV12-4 and J is TRBJ2-4, with TRBD2 identical over 12 bases. This CDR3 comprises 17 residues. The V segment lost 5 bases and the J segment 3 bases; nucleotides outside the gene matches: 8. The CDR3 DNA sequence: TGTGCCAGCAGTACGCTAGCGGGGGGGCTTGGCAAAAACATTCAGTACTTC. Translation: CASSTLAGGLGKNIQYF.